This T cell receptor (beta chain) was sequenced in a study of beta chain features in type 1 diabetes. The CDR3 covers 14 residues. Germline V gene sequence: CDR1 SGHRS, CDR2 YFSETQ. Deletions cut 0 bases from V and 4 bases from J, with 11 bases between. The whole isolated RNA underwent reverse transcription, so sequencing captured expressed TCRB transcripts. Generated by immunoSEQ multiplex PCR, the TCRdb table keeps only in-frame clones and is missing some. The sample yields 200,000 to 250,000 clones, 9% to 10% seen once. The clonotype comes from a woman aged 18-35 years in good health. The chain employs TRBV5-1 and TRBJ2-7, with D possibly being TRBD1 (6 bases). Sequences were obtained from naive CD4+ T cells from blood. The CDR3 region is CASSLASGAYEQYF. For the CDR3, the DNA is TGCGCCAGCAGCTTGGCCTCAGGGGCGTACGAGCAGTACTTC. Drawing the rest from reference TRBV5-1 and TRBJ2-7, the complete variable domain is KAGVTQTPRYLIKTRGQQVTLSCSPISGHRSVSWYQQTPGQGLQFLFEYFSETQRNKGNFPGRFSGRQFSNSRSEMNVSTLELGDSALYLCASSLASGAYEQYFGPGTRLTVT.